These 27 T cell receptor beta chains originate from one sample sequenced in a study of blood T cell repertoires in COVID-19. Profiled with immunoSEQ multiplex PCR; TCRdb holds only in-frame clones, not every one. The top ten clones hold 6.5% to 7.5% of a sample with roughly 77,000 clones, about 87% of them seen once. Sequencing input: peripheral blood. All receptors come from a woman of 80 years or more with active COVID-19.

CDR3 DNA sequence: TGTGCCAGCAGCTTGTTTCGGACTTCGAGAACAGATACGCAGTATTTT. Protein: CASSLFRTSRTDTQYF. The rearrangement uses TRBV5-6 and TRBJ2-3, with TRBD2 as a possible D gene (5 bases). The V end lost 1 base, the J end lost 3 bases, and 15 bases lay between the germline ends. Germline values: CDR1 SGHDT, CDR2 YYEEEE. The CDR3 runs 16 residues. Full variable domain (rest looked up from reference TRBV5-6 and TRBJ2-3): DAGVTQSPTHLIKTRGQQVTLRCSPKSGHDTVSWYQQALGQGPQFIFQYYEEEERQRGNFPDRFSGHQFPNYSSELNVNALLLGDSALYLCASSLFRTSRTDTQYFGPGTRLTVL.

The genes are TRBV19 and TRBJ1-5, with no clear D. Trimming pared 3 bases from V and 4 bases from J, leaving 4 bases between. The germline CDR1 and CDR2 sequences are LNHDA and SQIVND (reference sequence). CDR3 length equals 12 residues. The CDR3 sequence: CASSIRNQPQHF. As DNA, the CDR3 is TGTGCCAGTAGTATTAGAAATCAGCCCCAGCATTTT.

The DNA of the CDR3 is TGCGCCAGCAGCTTGGAGATCGCCGGGTTGGACTATGGCTACACCTTC. Encoded protein: CASSLEIAGLDYGYTF. The V and J genes are TRBV5-1 and TRBJ1-2; D is unclear. Germline V gives CDR1 SGHRS, CDR2 YFSETQ. The CDR3 totals 16 residues. Trimming shortened V by 0 bases and J by 3 bases, and 15 bases separated the two germline ends.

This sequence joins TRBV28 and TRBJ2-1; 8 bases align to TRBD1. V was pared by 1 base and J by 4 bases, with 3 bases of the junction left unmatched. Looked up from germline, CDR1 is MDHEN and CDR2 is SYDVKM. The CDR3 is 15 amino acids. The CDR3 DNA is TGTGCCAGCAGTTTATTGAGGACAGGGTACAATGAGCAGTTCTTC. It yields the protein CASSLLRTGYNEQFF. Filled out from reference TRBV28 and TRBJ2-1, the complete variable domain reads DVKVTQSSRYLVKRTGEKVFLECVQDMDHENMFWYRQDPGLGLRLIYFSYDVKMKEKGDIPEGYSVSREKKERFSLILESASTNQTSMYLCASSLLRTGYNEQFFGPGTRLTVL.

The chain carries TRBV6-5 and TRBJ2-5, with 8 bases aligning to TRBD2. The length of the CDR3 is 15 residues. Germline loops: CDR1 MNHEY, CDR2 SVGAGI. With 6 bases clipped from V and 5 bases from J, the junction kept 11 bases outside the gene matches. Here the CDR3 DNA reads TGTGCCAGCAGCTGGGAAGCGGGAGAATGGGAGACCCAGTACTTC. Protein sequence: CASSWEAGEWETQYF.

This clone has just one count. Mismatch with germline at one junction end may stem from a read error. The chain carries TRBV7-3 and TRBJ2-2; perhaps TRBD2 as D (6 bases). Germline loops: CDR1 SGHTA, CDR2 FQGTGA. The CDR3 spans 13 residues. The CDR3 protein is CASSLTTLGGLFF. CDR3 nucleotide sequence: TGTGCCAGCAGCTTAACGACACTGGGGGGGCTGTTTTTT.

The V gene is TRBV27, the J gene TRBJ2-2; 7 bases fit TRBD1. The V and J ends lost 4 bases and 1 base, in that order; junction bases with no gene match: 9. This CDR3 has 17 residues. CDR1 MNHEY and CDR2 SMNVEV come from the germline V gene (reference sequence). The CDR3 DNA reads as TGTGCCAGCAGTTCAATACCCGGGACAGTGAACACCGGGGAGCTGTTTTTT. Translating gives CASSSIPGTVNTGELFF.

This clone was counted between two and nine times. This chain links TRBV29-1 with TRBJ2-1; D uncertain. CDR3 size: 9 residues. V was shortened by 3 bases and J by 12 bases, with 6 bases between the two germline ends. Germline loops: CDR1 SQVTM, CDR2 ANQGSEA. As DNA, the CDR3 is TGCAGCGTTGAGCCAGGGCAGTTCTTC. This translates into CSVEPGQFF.

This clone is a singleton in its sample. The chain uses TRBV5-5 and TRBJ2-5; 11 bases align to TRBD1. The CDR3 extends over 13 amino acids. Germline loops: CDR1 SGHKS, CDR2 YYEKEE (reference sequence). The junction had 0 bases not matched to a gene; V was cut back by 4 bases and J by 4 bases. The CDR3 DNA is TGTGCCAGCAGCGGGACAGGGGGAGAGACCCAGTACTTC. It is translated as CASSGTGGETQYF.

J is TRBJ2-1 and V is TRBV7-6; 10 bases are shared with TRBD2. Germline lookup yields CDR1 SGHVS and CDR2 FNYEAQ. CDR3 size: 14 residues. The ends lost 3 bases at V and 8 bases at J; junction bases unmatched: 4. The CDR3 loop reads CASSLLTSGHEQFF. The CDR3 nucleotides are TGTGCCAGCAGCTTGTTGACTAGCGGGCATGAGCAGTTCTTC.

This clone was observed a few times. The CDR3 nucleotides are TGTGCCAGTAGTATAGTACAGTACAATGAGCAGTTCTTC. As protein: CASSIVQYNEQFF. V usage is TRBV19 and J usage is TRBJ2-1; D unresolved. V was pared by 1 base and J by 4 bases, with 5 bases between. The CDR3 runs 13 residues. Germline V gives CDR1 LNHDA, CDR2 SQIVND (reference sequence).

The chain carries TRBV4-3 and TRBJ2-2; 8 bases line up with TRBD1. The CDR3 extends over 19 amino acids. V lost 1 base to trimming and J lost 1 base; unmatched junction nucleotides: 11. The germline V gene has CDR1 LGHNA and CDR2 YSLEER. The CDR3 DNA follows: TGCGCCAGCAGCCAAGCAGGGATTGGAGGGACAGGGAACACCGGGGAGCTGTTTTTT. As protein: CASSQAGIGGTGNTGELFF.

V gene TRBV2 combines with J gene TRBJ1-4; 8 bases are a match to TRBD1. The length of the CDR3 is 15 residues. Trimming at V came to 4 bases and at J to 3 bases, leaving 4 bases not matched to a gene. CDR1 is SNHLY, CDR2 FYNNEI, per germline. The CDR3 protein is CASSVDRASNEKLFF. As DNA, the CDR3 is TGTGCCAGCAGTGTGGACAGGGCCTCTAATGAAAAACTGTTTTTT.

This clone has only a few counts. CDR3 sequence (DNA): TGTGCCAGCAGCGTAGATCCAGACAGAAACACCATATATTTT. Protein: CASSVDPDRNTIYF. The V gene is TRBV9, the J gene TRBJ1-3; D gene uncertain. This CDR3 has 14 amino acids. V dropped 0 bases and J dropped 5 bases, with 9 bases sitting between them. Per the germline V gene, CDR1 is SGDLS and CDR2 is YYNGEE.

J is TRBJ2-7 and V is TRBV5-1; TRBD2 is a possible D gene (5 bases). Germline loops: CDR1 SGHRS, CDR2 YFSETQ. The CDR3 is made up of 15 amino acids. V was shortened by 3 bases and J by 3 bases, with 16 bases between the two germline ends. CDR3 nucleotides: TGCGCCAGCAGCTCCACGGGCAAGGAGGTCTACGAGCAGTACTTC. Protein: CASSSTGKEVYEQYF.

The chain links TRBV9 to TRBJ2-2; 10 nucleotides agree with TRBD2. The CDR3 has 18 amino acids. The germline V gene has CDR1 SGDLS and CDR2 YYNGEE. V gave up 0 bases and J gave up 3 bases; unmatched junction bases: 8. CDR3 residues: CASSVAPLAGGYTGELFF. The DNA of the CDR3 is TGTGCCAGCAGCGTAGCCCCCTTAGCGGGAGGTTACACCGGGGAGCTGTTTTTT.

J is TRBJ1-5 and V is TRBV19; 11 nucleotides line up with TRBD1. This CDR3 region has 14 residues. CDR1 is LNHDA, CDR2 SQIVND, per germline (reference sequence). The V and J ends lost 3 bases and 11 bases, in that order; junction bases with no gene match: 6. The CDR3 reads CASSISGQGEAQHF. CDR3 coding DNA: TGTGCCAGTAGTATCTCGGGACAGGGGGAAGCCCAGCATTTT.

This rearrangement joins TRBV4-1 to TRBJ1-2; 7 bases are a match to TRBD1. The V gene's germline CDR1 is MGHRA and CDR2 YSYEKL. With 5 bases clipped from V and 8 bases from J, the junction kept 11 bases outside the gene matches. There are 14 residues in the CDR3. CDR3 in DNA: TGCGCCAGCAGCAATGTGGGACAGTCTCGCGGCTACACCTTC. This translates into CASSNVGQSRGYTF.

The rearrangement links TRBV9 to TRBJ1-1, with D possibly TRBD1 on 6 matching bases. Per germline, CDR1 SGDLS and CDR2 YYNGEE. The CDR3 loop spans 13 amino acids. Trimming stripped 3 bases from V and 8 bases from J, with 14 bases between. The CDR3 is CASSASIQGEAFF. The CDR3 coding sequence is TGTGCCAGCAGCGCGTCCATACAGGGAGAAGCTTTCTTT.

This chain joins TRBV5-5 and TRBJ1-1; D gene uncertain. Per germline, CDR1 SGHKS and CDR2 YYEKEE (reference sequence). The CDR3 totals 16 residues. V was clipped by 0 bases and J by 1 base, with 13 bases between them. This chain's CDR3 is CASSLGGLKGNTEAFF. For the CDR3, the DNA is TGTGCCAGCAGCTTGGGAGGGTTGAAAGGGAACACTGAAGCTTTCTTT.

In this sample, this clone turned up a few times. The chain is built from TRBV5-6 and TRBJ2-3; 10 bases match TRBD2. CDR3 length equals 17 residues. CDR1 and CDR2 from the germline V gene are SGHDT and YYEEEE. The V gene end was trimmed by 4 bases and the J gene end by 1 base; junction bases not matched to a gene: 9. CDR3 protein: CASSPLGLAERTDTQYF. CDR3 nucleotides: TGTGCCAGCAGCCCGCTAGGACTAGCGGAACGCACAGATACGCAGTATTTT. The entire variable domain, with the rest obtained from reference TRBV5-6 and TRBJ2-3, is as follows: DAGVTQSPTHLIKTRGQQVTLRCSPKSGHDTVSWYQQALGQGPQFIFQYYEEEERQRGNFPDRFSGHQFPNYSSELNVNALLLGDSALYLCASSPLGLAERTDTQYFGPGTRLTVL.

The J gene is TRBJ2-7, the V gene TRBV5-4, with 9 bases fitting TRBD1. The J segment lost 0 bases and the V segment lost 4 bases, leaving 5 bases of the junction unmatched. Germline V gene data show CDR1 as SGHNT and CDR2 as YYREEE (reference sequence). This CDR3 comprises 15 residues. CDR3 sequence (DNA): TGTGCCAGCAGCCTACAGGGGGCCTCCTCCTACGAGCAGTACTTC. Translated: CASSLQGASSYEQYF.

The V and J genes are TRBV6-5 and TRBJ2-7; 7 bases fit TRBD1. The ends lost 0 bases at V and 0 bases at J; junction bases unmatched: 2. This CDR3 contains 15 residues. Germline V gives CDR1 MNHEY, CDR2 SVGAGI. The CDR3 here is CASSYSRQGSYEQYF. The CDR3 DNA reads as TGTGCCAGCAGTTACTCGCGACAGGGCTCCTACGAGCAGTACTTC.

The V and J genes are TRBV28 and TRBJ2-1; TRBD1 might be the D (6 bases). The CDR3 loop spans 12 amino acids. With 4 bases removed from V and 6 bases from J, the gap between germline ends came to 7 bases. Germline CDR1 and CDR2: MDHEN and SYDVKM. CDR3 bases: TGTGCCAGCAGTTCGACAGGCAATGAGCAGTTCTTC. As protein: CASSSTGNEQFF. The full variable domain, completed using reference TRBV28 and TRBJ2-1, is DVKVTQSSRYLVKRTGEKVFLECVQDMDHENMFWYRQDPGLGLRLIYFSYDVKMKEKGDIPEGYSVSREKKERFSLILESASTNQTSMYLCASSSTGNEQFFGPGTRLTVL.

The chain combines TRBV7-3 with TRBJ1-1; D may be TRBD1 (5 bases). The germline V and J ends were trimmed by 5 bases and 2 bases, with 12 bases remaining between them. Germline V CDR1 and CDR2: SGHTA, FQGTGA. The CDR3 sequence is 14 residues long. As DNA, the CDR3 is TGTGCCAGCAGCCTCCAGGGTGCTAACACTGAAGCTTTCTTT. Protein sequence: CASSLQGANTEAFF.

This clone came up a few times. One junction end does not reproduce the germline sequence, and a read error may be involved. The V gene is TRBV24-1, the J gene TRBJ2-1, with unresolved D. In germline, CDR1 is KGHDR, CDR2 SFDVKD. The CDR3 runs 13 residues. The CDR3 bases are TGTGCCACCAGTCATTTCCAGTACAATGAGCAGTTCTTC. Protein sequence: CATSHFQYNEQFF.

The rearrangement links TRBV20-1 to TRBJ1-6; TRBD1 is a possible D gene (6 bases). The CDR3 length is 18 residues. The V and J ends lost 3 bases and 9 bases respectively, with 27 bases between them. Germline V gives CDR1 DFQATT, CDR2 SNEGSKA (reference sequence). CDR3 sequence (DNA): TGCAGTGCTAGTAATGTAGGGACACCCAGAGGTATAGGTTCACCCCTCCACTTT. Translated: CSASNVGTPRGIGSPLHF.